The 5 T cell receptor beta chains presented below share a single source sample, sequenced in a study of regulatory T cells in long-lasting Graves disease. Time point described: persistent/refractory GD, antithyroid drugs over 5 years with positive TRAb. PBMC RNA was the source of the TCR library. With iRepertoire HTBI primers and Arm-PCR of CDR3 regions, TCR beta libraries were built. From the multiplex PCR reads, TCRdb called clonotypes with MiXCR, one entry per CDR3 protein. Of a few hundred thousand distinct CDR3 sequences listed, less than 25% are singletons. The source was peripheral blood mononuclear cells (PBMCs), collected when the disease was refractory, from a patient treated with antithyroid drugs. These receptors were collected from a female donor with Graves disease.

The chain joins TRBV7-8 to TRBJ2-5; TRBD2 matches 9 bases. V gave up 5 bases and J gave up 4 bases; unmatched junction bases: 14. Looked up from germline, CDR1 is SGHVS and CDR2 is FQNEAQ. This CDR3 is 17 amino acids long. This CDR3 is CASSPTVGAGGPETQYF. As DNA, the CDR3 is TGTGCCAGCAGCCCCACCGTCGGCGCGGGAGGGCCAGAGACCCAGTACTTC.

This clonotype has more than one count but fewer than ten. A read error may produce the germline difference seen at one junction end. J is TRBJ1-1 and V is TRBV7-2, with D uncertain. The CDR3 totals 12 residues. In germline, CDR1 is SGHTA, CDR2 FQGNSA. The CDR3 region has the DNA TGTGCCGGCAGCTCCGACTGGGCTGAAGCTTTCTTT. This sequence encodes CAGSSDWAEAFF.

This clonotype has just a few counts. CDR3 amino acids: CASSQGTSGREETQYF. CDR3 in DNA: TGTGCCAGCAGCCAAGGGACTAGCGGGAGGGAAGAGACCCAGTACTTC. The V and J genes are TRBV11-3 and TRBJ2-5; 16 bases match TRBD2. The CDR3 is made up of 16 amino acids. Per the germline V gene, CDR1 is SGHNT and CDR2 is YENEEA. Unmatched junction bases numbered 3, after V lost 5 bases and J lost 3 bases.

This clonotype was seen repeatedly, ten times or more. This rearrangement joins TRBV28 to TRBJ2-7, with D unresolved. Germline CDR1 is MDHEN and CDR2 is SYDVKM. The CDR3 is made up of 15 amino acids. V gave up 3 bases and J gave up 3 bases, with 15 bases separating them. The CDR3 coding sequence is TGTGCCAGCAGTTTCGGTTGGCCGGTGGGCTACGAGCAGTACTTC. It is translated as CASSFGWPVGYEQYF.

V gene TRBV29-1 combines with J gene TRBJ2-5, with D uncertain. Trimming stripped 3 bases from V and 1 base from J, with 9 bases between. The CDR3 runs 13 residues. The germline CDR1 and CDR2 sequences are SQVTM and ANQGSEA. CDR3 in amino acids: CSVDRDFQETQYF. CDR3 in DNA: TGCAGCGTTGATAGGGATTTCCAAGAGACCCAGTACTTC.